This record covers a single T cell receptor (beta chain). Its target is unknown. CD4+ cell separation produced CD45RA+ naive and CD45RA-negative memory subsets. The sample belongs to a study of shared clonotypes between healthy human individuals. An assay was performed, and its level was deep. Produced via immunoSEQ multiplex PCR; TCRdb's table is partial and in-frame only. The table has 640,000 or so clones, 72% seen once. Trimming took off 1 base at V and 12 bases at J, with 15 bases between the two ends. The CDR3 contains 13 residues. From germline, CDR1 is LGHNA and CDR2 YNFKEQ. Study-wide points: Shared clonotypes: about 5.3% naive CD4, 3% to 3.5% naive CD8, about 2.4% memory CD4, approximately 0.4% memory CD8.

Sequenced input: memory CD4+ T cells sorted from blood. Subset noted: CD45RA-negative fraction. The TCR comes from a woman between 25 and 40 years old in good health. This chain links TRBV4-2 with TRBJ1-2; the D gene is possibly TRBD1 (5 bases). The DNA for the CDR3 is TGTGCCAGCAGCCAAGGGTCCCGGACACCTGACACCTTC. Protein: CASSQGSRTPDTF.